The present T cell receptor beta chain was sequenced within a study of shared clonotypes between healthy human individuals. Study details: Three plates were used per donor for CD4 naive, three for CD4 memory, two for CD8 naive and one for CD8 memory. Study-level findings and limits: For sorted subsets, rarefaction showed incomplete sequencing despite large depth.

A word on this clone: Antigen unknown.

CDR3 length: 16 residues. After removal of 4 bases from V and 4 bases from J, the junction contained 10 bases not matched to a gene. The germline V gene encodes CDR1 MDHEN and CDR2 SYDVKM. The study drew all its donors from Caucasian adults living in Nashville, Tennessee. Investigators spread the genomic DNA of each subset evenly over several immunoSEQ plates. Using immunoSEQ multiplex PCR, the repertoire was profiled, and TCRdb retains in-frame clones only, with some absent. This repertoire shows around 1,100,000 clones, around three quarters found once; its top ten account for more than 0.85%. The V call is TRBV28, the J call TRBJ2-5; 9 positions match TRBD1. Sequencing was performed on memory CD4+ T cells from PBMCs. This sample's subset: CD45RA-negative fraction. The origin of this receptor is a man between 18 and 29 years old in good health. Some clones in this sample may be carry-over from other donors' samples. CDR3 loop: CASSSGTGSVRETQYF. The CDR3 nucleotides are TGTGCCAGCAGTTCTGGGACAGGGAGCGTTCGAGAGACCCAGTACTTC.